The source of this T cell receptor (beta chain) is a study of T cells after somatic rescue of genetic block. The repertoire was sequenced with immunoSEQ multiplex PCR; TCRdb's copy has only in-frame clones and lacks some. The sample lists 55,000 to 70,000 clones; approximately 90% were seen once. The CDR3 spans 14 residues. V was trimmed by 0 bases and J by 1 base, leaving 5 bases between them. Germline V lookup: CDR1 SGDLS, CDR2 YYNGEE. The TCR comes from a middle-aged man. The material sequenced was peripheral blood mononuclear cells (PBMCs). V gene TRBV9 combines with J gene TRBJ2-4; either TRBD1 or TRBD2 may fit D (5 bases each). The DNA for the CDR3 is TGTGCCAGCAGCGTAGGGGGGGCCAAAAACATTCAGTACTTC. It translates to CASSVGGAKNIQYF.